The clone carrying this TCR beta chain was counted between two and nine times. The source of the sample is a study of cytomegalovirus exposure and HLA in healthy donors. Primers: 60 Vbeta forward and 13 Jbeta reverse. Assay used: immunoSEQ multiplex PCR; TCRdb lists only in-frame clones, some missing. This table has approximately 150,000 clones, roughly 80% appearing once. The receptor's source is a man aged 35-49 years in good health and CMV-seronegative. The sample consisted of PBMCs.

Written as DNA, the CDR3 is TGTGCCTGGAGTCCTAACAGGATTCGGTCTGGAAACACCATATATTTT. This sequence encodes CAWSPNRIRSGNTIYF. The chain uses TRBV30 and TRBJ1-3; D possibly corresponds to TRBD1 (5 bases). Germline loops: CDR1 GTSNPN, CDR2 SVGIG (reference sequence). The CDR3 has 16 residues. V shed 2 bases and J shed 1 base, with 15 bases lying between them.